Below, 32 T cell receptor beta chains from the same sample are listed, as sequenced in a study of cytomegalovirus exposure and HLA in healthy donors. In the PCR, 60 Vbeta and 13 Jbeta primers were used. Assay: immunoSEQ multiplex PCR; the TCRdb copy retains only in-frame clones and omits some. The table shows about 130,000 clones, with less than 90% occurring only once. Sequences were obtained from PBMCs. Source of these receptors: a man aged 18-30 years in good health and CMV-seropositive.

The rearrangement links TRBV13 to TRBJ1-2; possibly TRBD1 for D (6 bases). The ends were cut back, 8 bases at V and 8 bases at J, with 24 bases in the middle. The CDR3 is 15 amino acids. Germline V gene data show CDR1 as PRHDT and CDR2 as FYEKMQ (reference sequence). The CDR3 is CASALGGRGGNGYTF. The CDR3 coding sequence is TGTGCCAGCGCCCTTGGGGGCAGGGGTGGTAACGGCTACACCTTC.

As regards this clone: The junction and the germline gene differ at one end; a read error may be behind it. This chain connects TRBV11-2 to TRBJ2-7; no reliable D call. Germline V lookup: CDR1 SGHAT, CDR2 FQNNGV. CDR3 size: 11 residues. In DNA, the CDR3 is TGTGCCAGCAGCCTACCCTATGAGCAGTACTTC. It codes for CASSLPYEQYF.

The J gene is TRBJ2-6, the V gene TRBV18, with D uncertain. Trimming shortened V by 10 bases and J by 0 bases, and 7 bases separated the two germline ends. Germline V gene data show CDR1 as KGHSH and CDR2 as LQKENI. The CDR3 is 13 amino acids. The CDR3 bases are TGTGCCAACCAGGCCTCTGGGGCCAACGTCCTGACTTTC. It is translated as CANQASGANVLTF.

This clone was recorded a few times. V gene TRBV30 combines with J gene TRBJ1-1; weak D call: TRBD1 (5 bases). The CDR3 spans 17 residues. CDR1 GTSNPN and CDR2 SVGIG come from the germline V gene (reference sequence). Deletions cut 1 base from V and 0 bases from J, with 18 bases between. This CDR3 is CAWSGGALTTMNTEAFF. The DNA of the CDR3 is TGTGCCTGGAGTGGCGGGGCCCTAACTACGATGAACACTGAAGCTTTCTTT.

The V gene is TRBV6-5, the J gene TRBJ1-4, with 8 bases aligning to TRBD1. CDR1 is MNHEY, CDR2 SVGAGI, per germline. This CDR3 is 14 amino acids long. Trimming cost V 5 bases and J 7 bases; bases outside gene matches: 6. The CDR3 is CASSEGTGPEKLFF. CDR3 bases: TGTGCCAGCAGTGAAGGGACAGGTCCTGAAAAACTGTTTTTT.

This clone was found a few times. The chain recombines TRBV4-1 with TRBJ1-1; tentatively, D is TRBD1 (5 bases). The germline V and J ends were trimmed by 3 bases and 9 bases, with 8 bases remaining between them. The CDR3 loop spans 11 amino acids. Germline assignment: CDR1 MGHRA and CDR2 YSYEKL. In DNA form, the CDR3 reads TGCGCCAGCAGCCAGGGGCACAAAGCTTTCTTT. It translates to CASSQGHKAFF.

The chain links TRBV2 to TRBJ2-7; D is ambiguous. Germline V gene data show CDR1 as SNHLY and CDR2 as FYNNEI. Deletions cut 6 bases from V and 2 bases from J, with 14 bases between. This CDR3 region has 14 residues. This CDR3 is CASSPGSYTYEQYF. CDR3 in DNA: TGTGCCAGCAGCCCAGGATCATACACCTACGAGCAGTACTTC.

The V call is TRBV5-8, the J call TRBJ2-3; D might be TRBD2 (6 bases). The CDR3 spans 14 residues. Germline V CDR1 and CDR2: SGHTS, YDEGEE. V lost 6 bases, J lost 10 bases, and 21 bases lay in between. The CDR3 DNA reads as TGTGCCAGCAACCCCGGGACTTCCCTTTATTCGCAGTATTTT. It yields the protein CASNPGTSLYSQYF. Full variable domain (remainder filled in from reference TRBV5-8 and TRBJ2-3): EAGVTQSPTHLIKTRGQQATLRCSPISGHTSVYWYQQALGLGLQFLLWYDEGEERNRGNFPPRFSGRQFPNYSSELNVNALELEDSALYLCASNPGTSLYSQYFGPGTRLTVL.

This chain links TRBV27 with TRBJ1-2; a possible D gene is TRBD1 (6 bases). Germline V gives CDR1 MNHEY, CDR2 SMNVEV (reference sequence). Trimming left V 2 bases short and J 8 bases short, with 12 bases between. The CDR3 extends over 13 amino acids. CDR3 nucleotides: TGTGCCAGCAGTTTAAGATGGGGGGGCGGCTACACCTTC. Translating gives CASSLRWGGGYTF.

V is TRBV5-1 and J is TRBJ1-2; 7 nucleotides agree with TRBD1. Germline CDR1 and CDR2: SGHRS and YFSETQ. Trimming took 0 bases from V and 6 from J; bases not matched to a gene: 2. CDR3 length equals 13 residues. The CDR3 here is CASSLAGGDGYTF. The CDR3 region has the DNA TGCGCCAGCAGCTTGGCAGGGGGTGATGGCTACACCTTC.

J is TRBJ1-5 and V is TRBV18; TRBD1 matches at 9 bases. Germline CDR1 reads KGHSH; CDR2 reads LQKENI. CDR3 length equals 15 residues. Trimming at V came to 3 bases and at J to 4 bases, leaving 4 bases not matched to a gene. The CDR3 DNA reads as TGTGCCAGCTCACCTACAGGGGGCCGGAATCAGCCCCAGCATTTT. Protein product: CASSPTGGRNQPQHF.

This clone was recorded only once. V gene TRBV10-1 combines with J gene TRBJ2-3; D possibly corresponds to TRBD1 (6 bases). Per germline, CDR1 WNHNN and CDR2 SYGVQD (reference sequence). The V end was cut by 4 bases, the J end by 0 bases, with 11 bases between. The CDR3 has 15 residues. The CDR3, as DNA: TGCGCCAGCAGTGCGACAGGATTTAGCACAGATACGCAGTATTTT. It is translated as CASSATGFSTDTQYF.

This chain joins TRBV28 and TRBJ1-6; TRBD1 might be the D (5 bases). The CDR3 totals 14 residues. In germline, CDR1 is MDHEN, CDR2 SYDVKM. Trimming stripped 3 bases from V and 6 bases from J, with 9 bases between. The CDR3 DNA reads TGTGCCAGCAGTTTGGGGGGGACTAATTCACCCCTCCACTTT. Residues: CASSLGGTNSPLHF.

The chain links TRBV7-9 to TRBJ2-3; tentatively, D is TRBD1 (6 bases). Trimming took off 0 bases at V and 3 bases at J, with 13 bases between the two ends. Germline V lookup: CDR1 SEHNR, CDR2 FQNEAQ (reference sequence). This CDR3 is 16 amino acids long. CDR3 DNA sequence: TGTGCCAGCAGCTTAGCTGCTGGGGGCAAGACAGATACGCAGTATTTT. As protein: CASSLAAGGKTDTQYF.

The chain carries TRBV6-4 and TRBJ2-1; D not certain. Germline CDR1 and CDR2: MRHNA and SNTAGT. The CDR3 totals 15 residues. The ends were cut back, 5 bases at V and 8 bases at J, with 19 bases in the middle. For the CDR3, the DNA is TGTGCCAGCAGTAAGGCCCGGTCCGGGTCCGATGAGCAGTTCTTC. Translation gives CASSKARSGSDEQFF.

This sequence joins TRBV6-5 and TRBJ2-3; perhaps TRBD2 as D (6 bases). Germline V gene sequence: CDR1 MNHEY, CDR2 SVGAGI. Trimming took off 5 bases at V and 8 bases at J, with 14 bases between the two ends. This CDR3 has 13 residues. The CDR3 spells CASSPTSLGTQYF. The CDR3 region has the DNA TGTGCCAGCAGTCCCACTAGCCTGGGTACGCAGTATTTT.

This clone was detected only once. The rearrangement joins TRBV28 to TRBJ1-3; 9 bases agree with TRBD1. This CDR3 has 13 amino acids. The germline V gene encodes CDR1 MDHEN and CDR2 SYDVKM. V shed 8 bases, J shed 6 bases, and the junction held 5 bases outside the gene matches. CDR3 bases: TGTGCCAGCCGCGGGACAGGGACAAACACCATATATTTT. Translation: CASRGTGTNTIYF. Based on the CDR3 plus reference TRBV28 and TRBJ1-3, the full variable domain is DVKVTQSSRYLVKRTGEKVFLECVQDMDHENMFWYRQDPGLGLRLIYFSYDVKMKEKGDIPEGYSVSREKKERFSLILESASTNQTSMYLCASRGTGTNTIYFGEGSWLTVV.

The CDR3 loop is CASSSTGVHEQYF. The CDR3 bases are TGCGCCAGCAGTTCCACAGGGGTCCACGAGCAGTACTTC. This chain uses TRBV5-1 with TRBJ2-7, with 7 bases matching TRBD1. The CDR3 sequence is 13 residues long. V was clipped by 5 bases and J by 5 bases; unmatched bases: 7. Germline values: CDR1 SGHRS, CDR2 YFSETQ.

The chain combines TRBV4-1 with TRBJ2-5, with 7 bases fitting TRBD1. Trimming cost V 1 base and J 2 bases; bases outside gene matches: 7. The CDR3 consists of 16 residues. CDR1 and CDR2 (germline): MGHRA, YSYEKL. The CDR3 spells CASSQGPSRGQETQYF. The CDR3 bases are TGCGCCAGCAGCCAAGGGCCGAGCAGGGGGCAAGAGACCCAGTACTTC.

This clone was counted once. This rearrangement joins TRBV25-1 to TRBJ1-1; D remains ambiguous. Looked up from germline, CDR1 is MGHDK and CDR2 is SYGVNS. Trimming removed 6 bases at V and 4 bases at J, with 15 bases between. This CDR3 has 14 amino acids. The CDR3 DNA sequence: TGTGCCAGCAGCGCTCGCGCGATTGGCACTGAAGCTTTCTTT. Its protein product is CASSARAIGTEAFF.

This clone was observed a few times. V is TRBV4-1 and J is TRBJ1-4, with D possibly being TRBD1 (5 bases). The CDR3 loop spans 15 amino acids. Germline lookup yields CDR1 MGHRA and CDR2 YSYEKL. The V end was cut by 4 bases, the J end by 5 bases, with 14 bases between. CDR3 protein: CASSPKDNPNEKLFF. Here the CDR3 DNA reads TGCGCCAGCAGCCCCAAGGACAACCCCAATGAAAAACTGTTTTTT.

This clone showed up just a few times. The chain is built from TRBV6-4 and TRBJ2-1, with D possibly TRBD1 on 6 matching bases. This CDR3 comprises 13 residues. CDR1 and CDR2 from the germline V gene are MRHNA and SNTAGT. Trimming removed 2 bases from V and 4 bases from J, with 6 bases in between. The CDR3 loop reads CASSDGTYNEQFF. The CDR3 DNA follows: TGTGCCAGCAGTGACGGGACATACAATGAGCAGTTCTTC.

This CDR3 reads CASSKGPEAEAFF. As DNA, the CDR3 is TGCGCCAGCAGTAAGGGCCCGGAGGCTGAAGCTTTCTTT. This chain links TRBV10-1 with TRBJ1-1; no reliable D call. This CDR3 is 13 amino acids long. Trimming shortened V by 5 bases and J by 6 bases, and 13 bases separated the two germline ends. Germline CDR1 reads WNHNN; CDR2 reads SYGVQD (reference sequence).

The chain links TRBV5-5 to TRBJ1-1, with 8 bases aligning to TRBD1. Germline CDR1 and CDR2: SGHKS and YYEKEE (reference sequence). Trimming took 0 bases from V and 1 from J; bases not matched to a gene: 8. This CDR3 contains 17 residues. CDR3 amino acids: CASSLGGQGAQNTEAFF. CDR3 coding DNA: TGTGCCAGCAGCTTGGGCGGACAGGGAGCCCAGAACACTGAAGCTTTCTTT.

Written as DNA, the CDR3 is TGCGCCAGCAGCTTATCAGTCCAAGAGACCCAGTACTTC. Encoded protein: CASSLSVQETQYF. This chain links TRBV5-1 with TRBJ2-5, with D hard to call. Trimming left V 2 bases short and J 1 base short, with 6 bases between. CDR1 is SGHRS and CDR2 is YFSETQ in the germline V gene. The CDR3 runs to 13 residues.

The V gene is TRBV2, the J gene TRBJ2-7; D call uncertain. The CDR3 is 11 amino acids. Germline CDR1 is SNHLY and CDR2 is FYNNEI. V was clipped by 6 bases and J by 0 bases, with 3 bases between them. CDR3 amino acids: CASSYSYEQYF. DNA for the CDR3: TGTGCCAGCAGCTACTCCTACGAGCAGTACTTC.

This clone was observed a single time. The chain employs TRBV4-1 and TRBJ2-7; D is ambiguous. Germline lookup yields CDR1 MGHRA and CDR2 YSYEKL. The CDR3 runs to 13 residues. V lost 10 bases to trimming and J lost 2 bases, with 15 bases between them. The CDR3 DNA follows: TGCGCCACCTCGGCGGCTATCACCTACGAGCAGTACTTC. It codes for CATSAAITYEQYF.

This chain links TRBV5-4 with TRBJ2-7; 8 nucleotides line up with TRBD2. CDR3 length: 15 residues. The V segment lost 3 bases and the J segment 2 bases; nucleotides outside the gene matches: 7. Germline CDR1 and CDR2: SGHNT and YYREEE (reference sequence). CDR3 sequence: CASSSASGGPYEQYF. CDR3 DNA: TGTGCCAGCAGCTCCGCCAGCGGGGGCCCCTACGAGCAGTACTTC.

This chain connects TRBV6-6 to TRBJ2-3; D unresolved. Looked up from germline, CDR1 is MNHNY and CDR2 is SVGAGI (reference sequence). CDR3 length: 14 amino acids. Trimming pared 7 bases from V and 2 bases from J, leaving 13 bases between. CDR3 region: CASTSPRDTDTQYF. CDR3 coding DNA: TGTGCCAGCACATCTCCACGCGACACAGATACGCAGTATTTT.

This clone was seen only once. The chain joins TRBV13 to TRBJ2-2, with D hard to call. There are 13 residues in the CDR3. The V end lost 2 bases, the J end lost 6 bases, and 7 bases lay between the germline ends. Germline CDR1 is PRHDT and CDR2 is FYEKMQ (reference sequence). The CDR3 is CASSLTTAGELFF. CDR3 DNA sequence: TGTGCCAGCAGCTTAACTACGGCCGGGGAGCTGTTTTTT.

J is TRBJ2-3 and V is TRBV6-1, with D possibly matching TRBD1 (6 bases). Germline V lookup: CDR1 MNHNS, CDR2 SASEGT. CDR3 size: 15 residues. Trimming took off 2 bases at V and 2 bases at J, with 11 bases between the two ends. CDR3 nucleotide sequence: TGTGCCAGCAGTGAACTATACAGGGCCACAGATACGCAGTATTTT. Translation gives CASSELYRATDTQYF.

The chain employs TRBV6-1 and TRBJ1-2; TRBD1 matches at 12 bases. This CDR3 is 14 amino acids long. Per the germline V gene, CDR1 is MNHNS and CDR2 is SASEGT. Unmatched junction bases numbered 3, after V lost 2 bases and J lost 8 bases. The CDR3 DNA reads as TGTGCCAGCAGTGAAAGGGACAGGGGGCAAGGCTACACCTTC. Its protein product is CASSERDRGQGYTF.